What follows describes a single T cell receptor (beta chain). The source of the sample is a study of cytomegalovirus exposure and HLA in healthy donors. On the study more broadly: Earlier work reported about 110 million unique TCR beta sequences from about 200 million T cells.

13 Jbeta primers and 60 Vbeta primers were used for the PCR. Authors' methods: Unique TCR beta chains totaled 65 million to 95 million in a later count, with 8.5 million to 12 million of them shared. Assay used: immunoSEQ multiplex PCR; TCRdb lists only in-frame clones, some missing. The D gene and trimming were derived from the DNA, and the V and J assignments and clone size from that table. The table shows about 140,000 clones, with just under 80% occurring only once. Deletions cut 0 bases from V and 8 bases from J, with 25 bases between. Germline V gene data show CDR1 as LGHNA and CDR2 as YNFKEQ. This CDR3 is built from 19 residues.

The clonotype was recovered from a man younger than 45 in good health and CMV-seronegative. Sequencing was performed on PBMCs. The V gene is TRBV4-2, the J gene TRBJ1-4; D possibly corresponds to TRBD1 (6 bases). CDR3 protein: CASSQDLGTTFPWGEKLFF. The DNA for the CDR3 is TGTGCCAGCAGCCAAGATCTTGGGACAACCTTCCCCTGGGGGGAAAAACTGTTTTTT.